This T cell receptor beta chain was profiled in a study of shared clonotypes between healthy human individuals. Partitioning of CD4+ cells yielded a CD45RA+ naive subset and a CD45RA-negative memory subset. Assay used: immunoSEQ multiplex PCR; TCRdb lists only in-frame clones, some missing. The profile covers 2 million to 2.5 million clones, with over 90% appearing a single time and 0.39% taken by the ten largest. The sequenced sample consisted of naive CD4+ T cells from PBMCs. Subset: CD45RA+ positively selected. The TCR sequence derives from a man younger than 30 in good health. Some clones in this sample may be carry-over from other donors' samples.

This CDR3 is CASSTVYRGAVGDTQYF. The DNA for the CDR3 is TGCGCCAGCAGCACGGTCTACAGGGGAGCGGTAGGAGATACGCAGTATTTT. This sequence joins TRBV5-1 and TRBJ2-3, with 7 nucleotides matching TRBD1. The germline V gene encodes CDR1 SGHRS and CDR2 YFSETQ. With 4 bases clipped from V and 5 bases from J, the junction kept 16 bases outside the gene matches. CDR3 length equals 17 residues.